Presented here are 3 T cell receptor beta chains from one specimen sequenced in a study of control samples from healthy donors and cancer patients. Profiled with immunoSEQ multiplex PCR; TCRdb holds only in-frame clones, not every one. Of 150,000 to 200,000 clones listed, 94% were seen once; the top ten hold 1.1% to 1.5%. Source material: blood. These receptors all stem from a young woman in good health.

The V call is TRBV7-2, the J call TRBJ2-1, with D maybe TRBD1 (5 bases). V was shortened by 2 bases and J by 1 base, with 6 bases between the two germline ends. CDR3 length: 14 amino acids. Germline V gene lookup returns CDR1 SGHTA and CDR2 FQGNSA. CDR3 residues: CASSLPGSYNEQFF. The DNA of the CDR3 is TGTGCCAGCAGCTTACCAGGGTCCTACAATGAGCAGTTCTTC.

This chain links TRBV9 with TRBJ2-3, with D tentatively TRBD1 (6 bases). The V and J ends lost 4 bases and 1 base respectively, with 10 bases between them. Per germline, CDR1 SGDLS and CDR2 YYNGEE. This CDR3 contains 14 residues. In DNA, the CDR3 is TGTGCCAGCAGCCCTCGACAGGGCACAGATACGCAGTATTTT. Protein product: CASSPRQGTDTQYF.

J is TRBJ2-2 and V is TRBV4-2; D unresolved. The CDR3 is 15 amino acids. Looked up from germline, CDR1 is LGHNA and CDR2 is YNFKEQ. Trimming left V 4 bases short and J 1 base short, with 10 bases between. The CDR3 DNA sequence: TGTGCCAGCAGCCCGTGGACCCAGAACACCGGGGAGCTGTTTTTT. It codes for CASSPWTQNTGELFF.